This T cell receptor (beta chain) was sequenced in a study of blood T cell repertoires in COVID-19. The wider study: Both acute and convalescent COVID-19 samples were obtained from the United States, Italy and Spain. Sources were T cells, B-cell-depleted T cells, or PBMCs; the material itself was cDNA or gDNA.

As originally analysed: Cell counts per sample came from amplifying reference gene primers. The protocol was immunoSEQ multiplex PCR, while the TCRdb copy is restricted to in-frame clones and leaves out a portion. That table furnishes V, J and clone size, whereas the DNA furnished D and trimming. The sample consists of 150,000 to 200,000 clones, around 86% of them appearing once. Trimming cost V 2 bases and J 0 bases, with 9 bases left between them. This CDR3 contains 15 residues. The V gene's germline CDR1 is SGHRS and CDR2 YFSETQ. The chain carries TRBV5-1 and TRBJ1-3, with a possible D match to TRBD1 (5 bases). Sequenced: peripheral blood. The sequence was obtained from a man in his sixties or seventies with acute or convalescent COVID-19. CDR3 amino acids: CASSFQGNSGNTIYF. DNA for the CDR3: TGCGCCAGCAGCTTTCAGGGCAACTCTGGAAACACCATATATTTT.